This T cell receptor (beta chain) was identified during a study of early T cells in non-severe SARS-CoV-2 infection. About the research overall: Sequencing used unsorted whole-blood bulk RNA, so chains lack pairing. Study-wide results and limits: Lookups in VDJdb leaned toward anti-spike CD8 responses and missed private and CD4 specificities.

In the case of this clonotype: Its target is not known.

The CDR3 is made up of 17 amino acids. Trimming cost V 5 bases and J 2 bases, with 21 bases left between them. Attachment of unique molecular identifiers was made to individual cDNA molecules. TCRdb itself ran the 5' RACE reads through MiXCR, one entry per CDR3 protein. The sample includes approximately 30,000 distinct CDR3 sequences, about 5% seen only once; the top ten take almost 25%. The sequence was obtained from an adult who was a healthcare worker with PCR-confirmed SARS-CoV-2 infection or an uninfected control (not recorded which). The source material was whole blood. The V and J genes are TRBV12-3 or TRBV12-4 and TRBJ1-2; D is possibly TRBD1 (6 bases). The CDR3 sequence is CASSPSQGRRTNYGYTF. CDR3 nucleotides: TGTGCCAGCAGTCCCTCCCAGGGGCGGCGGACAAACTATGGCTACACCTTC.